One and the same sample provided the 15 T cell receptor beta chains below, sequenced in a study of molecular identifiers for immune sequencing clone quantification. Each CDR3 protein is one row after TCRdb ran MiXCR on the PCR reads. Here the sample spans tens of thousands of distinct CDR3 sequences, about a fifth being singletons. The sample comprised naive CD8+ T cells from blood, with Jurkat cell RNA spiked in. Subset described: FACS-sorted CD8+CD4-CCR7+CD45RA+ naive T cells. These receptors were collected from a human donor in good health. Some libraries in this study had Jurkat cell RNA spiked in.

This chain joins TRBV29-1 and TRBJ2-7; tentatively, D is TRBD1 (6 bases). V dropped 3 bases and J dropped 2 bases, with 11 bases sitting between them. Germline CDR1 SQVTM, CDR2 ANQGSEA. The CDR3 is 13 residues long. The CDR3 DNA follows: TGCAGCGTTGATACAGGGCTACCCTACGAGCAGTACTTC. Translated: CSVDTGLPYEQYF.

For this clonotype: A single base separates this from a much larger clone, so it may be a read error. The CDR3 coding sequence is TGCGGTGCCAAGGACAGGGGTGACGAGCAGTACTTC. Protein sequence: CGAKDRGDEQYF. The V call is TRBV20-1, the J call TRBJ2-7; 9 bases are shared with TRBD1. Germline values: CDR1 DFQATT, CDR2 SNEGSKA (reference sequence). The CDR3 contains 12 residues.

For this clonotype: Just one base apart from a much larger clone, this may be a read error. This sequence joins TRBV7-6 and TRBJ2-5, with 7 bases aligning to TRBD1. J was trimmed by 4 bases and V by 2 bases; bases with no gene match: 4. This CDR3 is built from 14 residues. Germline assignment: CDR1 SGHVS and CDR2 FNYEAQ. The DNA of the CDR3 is TGTGCCAGCAGCTTAAACAGGGGCCTAGAGACCCAGTACTTC. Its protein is CASSLNRGLETQYF. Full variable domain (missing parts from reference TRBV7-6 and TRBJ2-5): GAGVSQSPRYKVTKRGQDVALRCDPISGHVSLYWYRQALGQGPEFLTYFNYEAQQDKSGLPNDRFSAERPEGSISTLTIQRTEQRDSAMYRCASSLNRGLETQYFGPGTRLLVL.

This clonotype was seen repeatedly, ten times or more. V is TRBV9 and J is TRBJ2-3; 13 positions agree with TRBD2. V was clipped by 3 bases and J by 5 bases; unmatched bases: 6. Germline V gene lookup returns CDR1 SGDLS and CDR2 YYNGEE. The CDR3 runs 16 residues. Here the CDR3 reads CASSDGLAGVEDTQYF. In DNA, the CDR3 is TGTGCCAGCAGCGATGGACTAGCGGGAGTAGAAGATACGCAGTATTTT.

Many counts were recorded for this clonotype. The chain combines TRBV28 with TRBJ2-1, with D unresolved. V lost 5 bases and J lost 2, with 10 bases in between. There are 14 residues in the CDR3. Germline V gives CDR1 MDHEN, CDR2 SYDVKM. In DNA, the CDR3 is TGTGCCAGCAGTCCCCCGGCGGCCTACAATGAGCAGTTCTTC. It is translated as CASSPPAAYNEQFF.

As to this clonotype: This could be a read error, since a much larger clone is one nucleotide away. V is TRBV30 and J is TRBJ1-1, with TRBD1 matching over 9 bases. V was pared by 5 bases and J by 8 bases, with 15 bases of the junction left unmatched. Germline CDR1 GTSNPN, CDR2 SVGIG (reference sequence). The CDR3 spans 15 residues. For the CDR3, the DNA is TGTGCCTGGTTGACGGGACAGGGAAGGGGGGCAGAAGCTTTCTTT. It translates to CAWLTGQGRGAEAFF.

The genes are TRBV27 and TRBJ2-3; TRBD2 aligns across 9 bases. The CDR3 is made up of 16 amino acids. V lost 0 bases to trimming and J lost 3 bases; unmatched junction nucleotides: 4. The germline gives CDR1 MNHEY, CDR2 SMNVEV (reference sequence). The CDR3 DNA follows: TGTGCCAGCAGTTTATCGGCGGGAGGGCCTACAGATACGCAGTATTTT. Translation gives CASSLSAGGPTDTQYF.

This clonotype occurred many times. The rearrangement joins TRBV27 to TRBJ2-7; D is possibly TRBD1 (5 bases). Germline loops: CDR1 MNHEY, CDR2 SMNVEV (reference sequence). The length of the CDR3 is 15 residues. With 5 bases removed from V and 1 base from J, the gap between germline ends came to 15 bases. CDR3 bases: TGTGCCAGCAGTCAAAACGTAAGGGGATCCTACGAGCAGTACTTC. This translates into CASSQNVRGSYEQYF.

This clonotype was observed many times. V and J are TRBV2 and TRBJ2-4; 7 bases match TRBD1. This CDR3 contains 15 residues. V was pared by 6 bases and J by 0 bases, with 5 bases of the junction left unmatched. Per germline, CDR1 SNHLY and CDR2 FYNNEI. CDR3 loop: CASRGTVLAKNIQYF. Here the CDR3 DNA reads TGTGCCAGCAGAGGGACAGTCCTAGCCAAAAACATTCAGTACTTC.

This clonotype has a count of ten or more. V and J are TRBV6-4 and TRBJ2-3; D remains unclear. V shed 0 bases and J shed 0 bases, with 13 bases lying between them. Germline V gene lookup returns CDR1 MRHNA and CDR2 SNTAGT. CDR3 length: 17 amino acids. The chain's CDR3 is CASSDSPSGGSTDTQYF. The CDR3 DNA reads TGTGCCAGCAGTGACTCGCCATCGGGCGGTAGCACAGATACGCAGTATTTT.

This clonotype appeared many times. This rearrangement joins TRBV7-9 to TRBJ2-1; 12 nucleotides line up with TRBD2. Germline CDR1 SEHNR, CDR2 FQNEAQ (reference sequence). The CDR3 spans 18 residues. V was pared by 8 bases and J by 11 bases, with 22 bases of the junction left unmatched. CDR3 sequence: CASGGLAGGPGSWNKQFF. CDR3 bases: TGTGCCAGCGGGGGCCTAGCGGGAGGGCCGGGGAGTTGGAATAAGCAGTTCTTC.

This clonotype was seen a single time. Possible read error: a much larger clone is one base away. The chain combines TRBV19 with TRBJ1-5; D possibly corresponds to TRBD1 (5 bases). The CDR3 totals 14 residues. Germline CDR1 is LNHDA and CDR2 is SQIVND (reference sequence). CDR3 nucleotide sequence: TGTGCCAGTACCCCGACAGTGAGCAATCAGCCCCTGCATTTT. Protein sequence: CASTPTVSNQPLHF.

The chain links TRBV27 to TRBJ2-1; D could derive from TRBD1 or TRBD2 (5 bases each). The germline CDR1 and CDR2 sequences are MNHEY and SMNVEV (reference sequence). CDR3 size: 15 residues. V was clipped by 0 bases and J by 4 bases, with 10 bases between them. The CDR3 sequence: CASSLSGTGYNEQFF. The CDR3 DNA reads TGTGCCAGCAGTTTATCTGGGACGGGGTACAATGAGCAGTTCTTC.

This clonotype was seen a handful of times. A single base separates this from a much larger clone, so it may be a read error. CDR3 amino acids: CAWSVKTQYF. The CDR3 nucleotides read TGTGCCTGGAGTGTAAAGACCCAGTACTTC. The J gene is TRBJ2-5, the V gene TRBV30; D is uncertain. The CDR3 length is 10 residues. In germline, CDR1 is GTSNPN, CDR2 SVGIG (reference sequence). Trimming left V 0 bases short and J 6 bases short, with 2 bases between.

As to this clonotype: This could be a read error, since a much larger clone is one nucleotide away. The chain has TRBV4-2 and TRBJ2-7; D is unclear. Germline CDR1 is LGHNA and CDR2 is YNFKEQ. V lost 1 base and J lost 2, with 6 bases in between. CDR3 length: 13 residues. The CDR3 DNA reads TGTGCCAGCAGCCAAGTAAGAACCTACGAGCAGTACTTC. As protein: CASSQVRTYEQYF.